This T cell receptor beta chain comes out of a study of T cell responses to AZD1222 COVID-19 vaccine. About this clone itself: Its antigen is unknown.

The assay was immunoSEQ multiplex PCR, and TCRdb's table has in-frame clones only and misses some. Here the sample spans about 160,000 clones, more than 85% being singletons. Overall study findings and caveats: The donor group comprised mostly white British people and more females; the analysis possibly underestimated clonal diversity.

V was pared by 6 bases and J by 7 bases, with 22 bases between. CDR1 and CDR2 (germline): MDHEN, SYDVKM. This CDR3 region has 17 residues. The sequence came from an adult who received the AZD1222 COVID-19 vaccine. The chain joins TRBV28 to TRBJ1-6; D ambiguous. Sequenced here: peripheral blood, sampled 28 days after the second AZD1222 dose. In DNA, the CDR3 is TGTGCCAGCAGCCTCGCCTCGGTTTTCTATAGGAATTCACCCCTCCACTTT. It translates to CASSLASVFYRNSPLHF.